These 18 T cell receptor beta chains originate from one sample sequenced in a study of blood T cell repertoires in COVID-19. Sequenced by immunoSEQ multiplex PCR; TCRdb stores in-frame clones only, minus some. The data hold 250,000 to 350,000 clones, with more than 80% observed a single time. What was sequenced was peripheral blood. The receptors were gathered from a man aged 18 to 30 who had recovered from COVID-19.

The V gene is TRBV30, the J gene TRBJ1-1; unclear D gene. Trimming stripped 2 bases from V and 7 bases from J, with 14 bases between. The CDR3 runs to 13 residues. The germline V gene encodes CDR1 GTSNPN and CDR2 SVGIG (reference sequence). In DNA form, the CDR3 reads TGTGCCTGGAGTCTTAACACCGGGATTGAAGCTTTCTTT. It encodes CAWSLNTGIEAFF. Combining the CDR3 with reference TRBV30 and TRBJ1-1 gives the whole variable domain SQTIHQWPATLVQPVGSPLSLECTVEGTSNPNLYWYRQAAGRGLQLLFYSVGIGQISSEVPQNLSASRPQDRQFILSSKKLLLSDSGFYLCAWSLNTGIEAFFGQGTRLTVV.

The rearrangement joins TRBV19 to TRBJ1-2, with 8 nucleotides matching TRBD1. In germline, CDR1 is LNHDA, CDR2 SQIVND (reference sequence). The CDR3 covers 13 residues. The junction had 4 bases not matched to a gene; V was cut back by 3 bases and J by 7 bases. The CDR3 coding sequence is TGTGCCAGTAGTATTCTAACAGGGGGTGGCTACACCTTC. Translating gives CASSILTGGGYTF.

This sequence joins TRBV7-2 and TRBJ2-2; 8 bases are a match to TRBD2. There are 16 residues in the CDR3. V was clipped by 8 bases and J by 2 bases; unmatched bases: 10. Germline lookup yields CDR1 SGHTA and CDR2 FQGNSA. The DNA of the CDR3 is TGTGCCAGCCTACCACCGGGGGGGGGTAACACCGGGGAGCTGTTTTTT. Protein: CASLPPGGGNTGELFF.

This chain joins TRBV11-1 and TRBJ1-1; D remains unclear. The CDR3 runs to 13 residues. Germline assignment: CDR1 SGHAT and CDR2 FQDESV (reference sequence). V gave up 5 bases and J gave up 0 bases, with 7 bases separating them. Here the CDR3 DNA reads TGTGCCAGCAGCAAAACAGTGAACACTGAAGCTTTCTTT. Protein: CASSKTVNTEAFF.

The V call is TRBV12-3 or TRBV12-4, the J call TRBJ1-2, with TRBD1 identical over 7 bases. J lost 8 bases, V lost 5 bases, and 8 bases had no gene match. CDR3 length equals 13 residues. The CDR3 sequence: CASSIQQGTGYTF. The CDR3 DNA follows: TGTGCCAGCAGTATACAACAGGGGACAGGCTACACCTTC.

The gene calls are TRBV5-5 and TRBJ1-1; weak D call: TRBD1 (6 bases). CDR1 and CDR2 (germline): SGHKS, YYEKEE (reference sequence). The CDR3 loop spans 17 amino acids. V lost 0 bases and J lost 0, with 15 bases in between. The CDR3 DNA follows: TGTGCCAGCAGCTTGGCTTCGGGCAGGGGCATGAACACTGAAGCTTTCTTT. Amino acid sequence: CASSLASGRGMNTEAFF.

This clone was seen once. This chain links TRBV10-1 with TRBJ2-1, with 9 bases aligning to TRBD1. Germline-derived CDR1 and CDR2 are WNHNN and SYGVQD (reference sequence). V shed 7 bases, J shed 5 bases, and the junction held 6 bases outside the gene matches. The CDR3 spans 14 residues. DNA for the CDR3: TGCGCCAGCATGCGGGACAGGGCGCACAATGAGCAGTTCTTC. Translated, it gives CASMRDRAHNEQFF.

In this sample, this clone turned up a few times. The chain is built from TRBV7-9 and TRBJ1-1; D remains ambiguous. CDR1 is SEHNR, CDR2 FQNEAQ, per germline (reference sequence). V dropped 6 bases and J dropped 0 bases, with 14 bases sitting between them. The CDR3 length is 15 residues. CDR3 protein: CASSPRGIMNTEAFF. The DNA for the CDR3 is TGTGCCAGCAGTCCTAGAGGCATAATGAACACTGAAGCTTTCTTT.

This clone has just a few counts. The rearrangement joins TRBV6-5 to TRBJ1-1; maybe TRBD1 (6 bases). The germline gives CDR1 MNHEY, CDR2 SVGAGI. With 6 bases removed from V and 5 bases from J, the gap between germline ends came to 13 bases. The CDR3 is 13 residues long. The CDR3 region is CASSPGQGTEAFF. CDR3 DNA sequence: TGTGCCAGCAGCCCGGGGCAGGGGACTGAAGCTTTCTTT.

CDR3 sequence: CASSPLQGSRYEQYF. CDR3 nucleotide sequence: TGTGCCAGCAGTCCTCTGCAGGGTAGCAGGTACGAGCAGTACTTC. The chain joins TRBV6-5 to TRBJ2-7, with D possibly matching TRBD1 (5 bases). Trimming cost V 5 bases and J 4 bases, with 18 bases left between them. Germline CDR1 MNHEY, CDR2 SVGAGI. The CDR3 spans 15 residues.

The V call is TRBV27, the J call TRBJ2-5; the D gene is possibly TRBD1 (5 bases). This CDR3 has 15 amino acids. In germline, CDR1 is MNHEY, CDR2 SMNVEV (reference sequence). Between the trimmed V and J ends, which lost 4 bases and 4 bases, there was a span of 16 bases. DNA for the CDR3: TGTGCCAGCAGTTCTCTCGGACACCCTCCAGAGACCCAGTACTTC. Its protein product is CASSSLGHPPETQYF.

The V gene is TRBV6-6, the J gene TRBJ2-7; maybe TRBD1 (5 bases). V was pared by 4 bases and J by 9 bases, with 19 bases between. The germline V gene has CDR1 MNHNY and CDR2 SVGAGI (reference sequence). The CDR3 totals 14 residues. The CDR3 DNA reads as TGTGCCAGCAGTTTATGGACATCTGATCTCGGGCAGTACTTC. Residues: CASSLWTSDLGQYF.

V and J are TRBV2 and TRBJ2-6, with D possibly being TRBD2 (7 bases). Between the trimmed V and J ends, which lost 6 bases and 0 bases, there was a span of 9 bases. Per germline, CDR1 SNHLY and CDR2 FYNNEI. There are 15 residues in the CDR3. The CDR3: CASRGGDSGANVLTF. The DNA of the CDR3 is TGTGCCAGCAGAGGGGGGGACTCTGGGGCCAACGTCCTGACTTTC.

This rearrangement joins TRBV6-5 to TRBJ2-7; 9 bases fit TRBD2. Germline V gene sequence: CDR1 MNHEY, CDR2 SVGAGI. The CDR3 spans 14 residues. V shed 7 bases, J shed 3 bases, and the junction held 7 bases outside the gene matches. As DNA, the CDR3 is TGTGCCAGCACGGGGGCTAGCGGGGACTACGAGCAGTACTTC. This codes for CASTGASGDYEQYF.

V gene TRBV19 combines with J gene TRBJ2-7, with D maybe TRBD1 (5 bases). The CDR3 has 14 residues. Germline CDR1 reads LNHDA; CDR2 reads SQIVND (reference sequence). V was shortened by 1 base and J by 3 bases, with 10 bases between the two germline ends. In nucleotides, the CDR3 is TGTGCCAGTAGTATAGGGGGCACCCTCTACGAGCAGTACTTC. This encodes CASSIGGTLYEQYF.

The V and J genes are TRBV28 and TRBJ2-5, with 7 bases matching TRBD2. This CDR3 has 16 amino acids. V shed 4 bases and J 5 bases; nucleotides not matched to a gene: 13. Germline CDR1 MDHEN, CDR2 SYDVKM. Here the CDR3 DNA reads TGTGCCAGCAGTTCCCGACCAGCGGGGAAGAGGGAGACCCAGTACTTC. Translated, it gives CASSSRPAGKRETQYF.

The chain is built from TRBV19 and TRBJ2-1; D is possibly TRBD2 (6 bases). V lost 7 bases to trimming and J lost 0 bases, with 7 bases between them. The CDR3 loop spans 13 amino acids. CDR1 is LNHDA, CDR2 SQIVND, per germline (reference sequence). CDR3 DNA: TGTGCCAGTACCGGGAGCTCCTACAATGAGCAGTTCTTC. Encoded protein: CASTGSSYNEQFF.

The chain employs TRBV5-1 and TRBJ1-2; 10 bases fit TRBD1. The V and J ends lost 4 bases and 6 bases, in that order; junction bases with no gene match: 3. The CDR3 sequence is 13 residues long. Germline assignment: CDR1 SGHRS and CDR2 YFSETQ. The CDR3 nucleotides are TGCGCCAGCAGCCATGGACAGGGGGATGGCTACACCTTC. Residues: CASSHGQGDGYTF.